One and the same sample provided the 18 T cell receptor beta chains below, sequenced in a study of blood T cell repertoires in COVID-19. The repertoire was sequenced with immunoSEQ multiplex PCR; TCRdb's copy has only in-frame clones and lacks some. The profile shows 390,000 or so clones, approximately 90% of them singletons. The specimen sequenced was PBMCs or T cells enriched from blood (not recorded which). These receptors came from a woman aged 50 to 60 who had recovered from COVID-19.

This chain links TRBV19 with TRBJ2-3, with 13 bases identical to TRBD2. This CDR3 has 17 amino acids. V lost 5 bases, J lost 5 bases, and 10 bases stayed unmatched. The germline V gene has CDR1 LNHDA and CDR2 SQIVND (reference sequence). The CDR3 protein is CASSPGLGTSGEDTQYF. For the CDR3, the DNA is TGTGCCAGTAGTCCAGGCCTCGGGACTAGCGGGGAAGATACGCAGTATTTT.

This sequence joins TRBV6-1 and TRBJ2-7; 10 bases fit TRBD1. Germline V CDR1 and CDR2: MNHNS, SASEGT. With 3 bases clipped from V and 5 bases from J, the junction kept 7 bases outside the gene matches. The CDR3 is 15 residues long. The CDR3 nucleotides are TGTGCCAGCAGTGAGGGGGGACAGGGGTCCCACGAGCAGTACTTC. It is translated as CASSEGGQGSHEQYF.

The rearrangement joins TRBV28 to TRBJ1-2; tentative D call: TRBD1 (6 bases). Germline CDR1 reads MDHEN; CDR2 reads SYDVKM. The V end was cut by 6 bases, the J end by 7 bases, with 12 bases between. The CDR3 has 12 residues. As DNA, the CDR3 is TGTGCCAGCAGCCTAGGACAGCTTGGCTACACCTTC. Encoded protein: CASSLGQLGYTF.

J is TRBJ2-3 and V is TRBV5-1, with TRBD2 identical over 7 bases. This CDR3 is 14 amino acids long. Germline values: CDR1 SGHRS, CDR2 YFSETQ. V was pared by 5 bases and J by 2 bases, with 5 bases of the junction left unmatched. The CDR3 spells CASSAGDLTDTQYF. DNA for the CDR3: TGCGCCAGCAGTGCGGGGGACCTCACAGATACGCAGTATTTT.

V usage is TRBV20-1 and J usage is TRBJ2-7; D may be TRBD1 (5 bases). The CDR3 is 11 amino acids. The ends were cut back, 6 bases at V and 6 bases at J, with 12 bases in the middle. Germline V lookup: CDR1 DFQATT, CDR2 SNEGSKA (reference sequence). The CDR3 loop reads CSALQVPEQYF. The CDR3 nucleotides are TGCAGTGCCCTACAGGTTCCCGAGCAGTACTTC.

The chain links TRBV10-3 to TRBJ2-7; 8 nucleotides align to TRBD1. The CDR3 spans 14 residues. After removal of 4 bases from V and 7 bases from J, the junction contained 9 bases not matched to a gene. Germline values: CDR1 ENHRY, CDR2 SYGVKD. CDR3 sequence reads: CAISVGQGSTEQYF. CDR3 bases: TGTGCCATCAGTGTCGGACAGGGTTCGACTGAGCAGTACTTC.

The genes are TRBV2 and TRBJ2-7; TRBD1 is a possible D gene (6 bases). From germline, CDR1 is SNHLY and CDR2 FYNNEI. CDR3 length equals 14 residues. Trimming cost V 6 bases and J 3 bases, with 15 bases left between them. The CDR3 DNA reads TGTGCCAGCAGCGGGTCACAGGGTCTCTACGAGCAGTACTTC. Translation gives CASSGSQGLYEQYF.

The rearrangement links TRBV25-1 to TRBJ2-1, with a possible D match to TRBD2 (5 bases). This CDR3 contains 16 residues. Trimming left V 4 bases short and J 8 bases short, with 21 bases between. Germline V gene data show CDR1 as MGHDK and CDR2 as SYGVNS. CDR3 loop: CASSGIANLRGDEQFF. CDR3 bases: TGTGCCAGCAGTGGTATAGCGAACCTCCGCGGTGATGAGCAGTTCTTC.

The chain carries TRBV19 and TRBJ2-3; a possible D gene is TRBD1 (6 bases). CDR1 is LNHDA and CDR2 is SQIVND in the germline V gene (reference sequence). The CDR3 loop spans 15 amino acids. V was pared by 4 bases and J by 2 bases, with 13 bases between. The CDR3 region is CASSTQGAYTDTQYF. CDR3 nucleotides: TGTGCCAGTAGTACACAGGGAGCTTACACAGATACGCAGTATTTT.

The chain has TRBV4-3 and TRBJ1-3; D may be TRBD1 (6 bases). The CDR3 is 15 residues long. In germline, CDR1 is LGHNA, CDR2 YSLEER. The V and J ends lost 0 bases and 2 bases respectively, with 8 bases between them. CDR3 sequence reads: CASSQDRDTGNTIYF. DNA of the CDR3: TGCGCCAGCAGCCAAGATCGGGACACTGGAAACACCATATATTTT.

The rearrangement uses TRBV5-6 and TRBJ2-5; 8 nucleotides agree with TRBD1. V was pared by 4 bases and J by 5 bases, with 7 bases of the junction left unmatched. Germline V CDR1 and CDR2: SGHDT, YYEEEE. The CDR3 is made up of 14 amino acids. The CDR3 protein is CASSMPGQGETQYF. CDR3 DNA sequence: TGTGCCAGCAGCATGCCCGGACAGGGTGAGACCCAGTACTTC.

The chain uses TRBV6-1 and TRBJ1-4; D unclear. V lost 0 bases to trimming and J lost 7 bases, with 12 bases between them. CDR1 and CDR2 (germline): MNHNS, SASEGT. The CDR3 runs 15 residues. DNA of the CDR3: TGTGCCAGCAGTGAAGCGCTCGGGAAGGGTGAAAAACTGTTTTTT. It codes for CASSEALGKGEKLFF.

The V and J genes are TRBV2 and TRBJ1-3; TRBD1 agrees at 7 bases. The length of the CDR3 is 17 residues. Germline V gives CDR1 SNHLY, CDR2 FYNNEI. The junction had 9 bases not matched to a gene; V was cut back by 4 bases and J by 0 bases. For the CDR3, the DNA is TGTGCCAGCAGTGGCCAGGGGGGTCAGAGCTCTGGAAACACCATATATTTT. Translated, it gives CASSGQGGQSSGNTIYF.

This clone was found a few times. The chain employs TRBV6-5 and TRBJ1-3; D possibly corresponds to TRBD1 (5 bases). The CDR3 sequence is 15 residues long. The V gene lost 4 bases and the J gene lost 9 bases, with 19 bases spanning the gap. Germline V gene sequence: CDR1 MNHEY, CDR2 SVGAGI. This chain's CDR3 is CASSSADYHGGTIYF. The DNA for the CDR3 is TGTGCCAGCAGTTCAGCCGACTACCACGGGGGCACCATATATTTT.

This sequence joins TRBV5-1 and TRBJ1-2; a weak D match, TRBD1 (6 bases). The germline V gene encodes CDR1 SGHRS and CDR2 YFSETQ. The germline V and J ends were trimmed by 7 bases and 7 bases, with 14 bases remaining between them. The CDR3 runs 12 residues. CDR3 coding DNA: TGCGCCAGCGGTAACAGGGCGGCTGGCTACACCTTC. Translation: CASGNRAAGYTF.

This chain links TRBV7-9 with TRBJ1-1; D perhaps matches TRBD1 (6 bases). Looked up from germline, CDR1 is SEHNR and CDR2 is FQNEAQ (reference sequence). Trimming removed 5 bases from V and 2 bases from J, with 12 bases in between. The CDR3 spans 14 residues. CDR3 in amino acids: CASSLQGPNTEAFF. The CDR3 coding sequence is TGTGCCAGCAGCCTACAGGGCCCAAACACTGAAGCTTTCTTT.

This clone was recorded a few times. The chain uses TRBV6-4 and TRBJ2-5, with TRBD1 identical over 10 bases. The CDR3 is 15 residues long. Unmatched junction bases numbered 7, after V lost 8 bases and J lost 1 base. Germline CDR1 reads MRHNA; CDR2 reads SNTAGT. The CDR3 DNA reads as TGTGCCAGCTGTACTTGGACAGGGGGCCAAGAGACCCAGTACTTC. It codes for CASCTWTGGQETQYF.

The genes are TRBV19 and TRBJ2-1, with 15 bases identical to TRBD2. Germline V gene sequence: CDR1 LNHDA, CDR2 SQIVND (reference sequence). Trimming removed 5 bases from V and 0 bases from J; junction bases left unmatched: 5. The CDR3 spans 18 residues. CDR3 bases: TGTGCCAGTAGTTCGGGACTAGCGGGGGGCCGCTCCTACAATGAGCAGTTCTTC. Protein sequence: CASSSGLAGGRSYNEQFF.